The 7 T cell receptor beta chains below were found in one sample sequenced in a study of T cell changes during pregnancy in multiple sclerosis. Measured with immunoSEQ multiplex PCR; TCRdb has only the in-frame clones, and not every one. Among approximately 50,000 clones listed, about 89% were seen once. The input for sequencing was CD8+ T cells from peripheral blood mononuclear cells, taken after pregnancy. The receptor set was obtained from a female donor with multiple sclerosis, enrolled in a pregnancy study.

V gene TRBV18 combines with J gene TRBJ2-7, with a weak D call TRBD2 (5 bases). CDR3 length: 12 residues. Germline assignment: CDR1 KGHSH and CDR2 LQKENI. V lost 3 bases and J lost 2, with 5 bases in between. CDR3 DNA sequence: TGTGCCAGCTCACCGGGAGCCTACGAGCAGTACTTC. Protein product: CASSPGAYEQYF.

This rearrangement joins TRBV27 to TRBJ2-7; TRBD1 aligns across 7 bases. The trim removed 2 bases at V and 0 bases at J, leaving 7 bases unmatched. Germline values: CDR1 MNHEY, CDR2 SMNVEV (reference sequence). This CDR3 spans 16 amino acids. CDR3 nucleotide sequence: TGTGCCAGCAGTTTAGTAGGGACAGATCTCTCCTACGAGCAGTACTTC. Translating it yields CASSLVGTDLSYEQYF.

The sample holds one count of this clone. V and J are TRBV2 and TRBJ2-2; 10 bases agree with TRBD1. J gave up 1 base and V 5 bases, and 10 bases lay outside the gene matches. The CDR3 is 18 residues long. Per germline, CDR1 SNHLY and CDR2 FYNNEI. The CDR3 protein is CASSSTGTGEENTGELFF. Here the CDR3 DNA reads TGTGCCAGCAGTAGTACCGGGACAGGGGAAGAGAACACCGGGGAGCTGTTTTTT.

This clone showed up just a few times. The chain joins TRBV4-1 to TRBJ2-7; 11 bases map to TRBD2. Germline V gene data show CDR1 as MGHRA and CDR2 as YSYEKL. V lost 4 bases to trimming and J lost 2 bases; unmatched junction nucleotides: 1. The CDR3 consists of 14 residues. CDR3 DNA sequence: TGCGCCAGCAGCCTAGCGGGGGGGCCCTACGAGCAGTACTTC. Its translation is CASSLAGGPYEQYF.

This rearrangement joins TRBV6-6 to TRBJ2-7; TRBD2 might be the D (5 bases). The CDR3 consists of 14 residues. Trimming left V 5 bases short and J 5 bases short, with 16 bases between. The germline V gene has CDR1 MNHNY and CDR2 SVGAGI (reference sequence). For the CDR3, the DNA is TGTGCCAGCAGTCACGAGGACGCCGGGGACGAGCAGTACTTC. Protein: CASSHEDAGDEQYF.

This chain links TRBV25-1 with TRBJ1-2; no clear D gene. V lost 2 bases and J 7 bases, leaving 5 bases between the germline ends. The V gene's germline CDR1 is MGHDK and CDR2 SYGVNS. The CDR3 runs 11 residues. CDR3 coding DNA: TGTGCCAGCAGTGAAGGCGGTGGCTACACCTTC. Its protein is CASSEGGGYTF.

The rearrangement uses TRBV5-1 and TRBJ1-4, with 9 bases aligning to TRBD1. The junction had 12 bases not matched to a gene; V was cut back by 4 bases and J by 2 bases. This CDR3 has 18 amino acids. Germline V gene lookup returns CDR1 SGHRS and CDR2 YFSETQ. CDR3 coding DNA: TGCGCCAGCAGCAGAACCGGGACAGGGAGGGGGACTAATGAAAAACTGTTTTTT. This encodes CASSRTGTGRGTNEKLFF.